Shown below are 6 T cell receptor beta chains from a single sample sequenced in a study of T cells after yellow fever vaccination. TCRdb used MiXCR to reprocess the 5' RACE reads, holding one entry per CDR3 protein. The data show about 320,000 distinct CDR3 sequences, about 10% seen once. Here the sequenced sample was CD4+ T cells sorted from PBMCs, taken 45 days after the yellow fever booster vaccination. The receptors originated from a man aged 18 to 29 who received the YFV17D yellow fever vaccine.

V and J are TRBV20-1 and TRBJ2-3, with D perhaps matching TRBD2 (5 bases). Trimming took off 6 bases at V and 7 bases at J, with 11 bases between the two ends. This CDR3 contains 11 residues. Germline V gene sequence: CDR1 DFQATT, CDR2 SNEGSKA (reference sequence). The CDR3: CSATHGNTQYF. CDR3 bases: TGCAGTGCAACTCACGGGAATACGCAGTATTTT.

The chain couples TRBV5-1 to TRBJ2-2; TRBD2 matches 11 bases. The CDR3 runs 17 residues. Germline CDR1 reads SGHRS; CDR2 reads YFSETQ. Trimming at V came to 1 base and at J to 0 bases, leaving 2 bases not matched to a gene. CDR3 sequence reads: CASSLKTSGANTGELFF. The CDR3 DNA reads TGCGCCAGCAGCTTGAAGACTAGCGGGGCGAACACCGGGGAGCTGTTTTTT.

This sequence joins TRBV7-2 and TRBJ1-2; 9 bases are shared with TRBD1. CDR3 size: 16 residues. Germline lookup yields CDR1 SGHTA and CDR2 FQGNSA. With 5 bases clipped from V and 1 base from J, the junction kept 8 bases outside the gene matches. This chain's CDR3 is CASSLRTGADNYGYTF. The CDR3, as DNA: TGTGCCAGCAGCCTACGGACAGGGGCAGATAACTATGGCTACACCTTC. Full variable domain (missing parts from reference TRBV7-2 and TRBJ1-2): GAGVSQSPSNKVTEKGKDVELRCDPISGHTALYWYRQSLGQGLEFLIYFQGNSAPDKSGLPSDRFSAERTGGSVSTLTIQRTQQEDSAVYLCASSLRTGADNYGYTFGSGTRLTVV.

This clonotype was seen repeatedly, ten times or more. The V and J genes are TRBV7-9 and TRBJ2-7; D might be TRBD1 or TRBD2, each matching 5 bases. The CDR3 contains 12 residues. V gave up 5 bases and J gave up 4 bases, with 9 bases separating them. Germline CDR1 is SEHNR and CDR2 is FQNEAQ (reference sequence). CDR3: CASSRDEYEQYV. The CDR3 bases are TGTGCCAGCAGCCGGGACGAGTACGAGCAGTACGTC.

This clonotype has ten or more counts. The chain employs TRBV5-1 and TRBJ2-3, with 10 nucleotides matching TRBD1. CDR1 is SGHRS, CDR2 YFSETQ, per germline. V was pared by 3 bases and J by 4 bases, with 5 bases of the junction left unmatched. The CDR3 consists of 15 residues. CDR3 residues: CASSSLTGGADTQYF. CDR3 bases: TGCGCCAGCAGCTCCCTGACAGGGGGCGCAGATACGCAGTATTTT.

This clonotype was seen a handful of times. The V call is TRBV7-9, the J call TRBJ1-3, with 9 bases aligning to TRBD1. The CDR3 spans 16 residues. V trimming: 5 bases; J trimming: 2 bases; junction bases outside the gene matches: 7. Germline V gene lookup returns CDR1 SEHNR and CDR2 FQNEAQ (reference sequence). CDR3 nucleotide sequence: TGTGCCAGCAGCCCGACCGGGACAGGGACTGGAAACACCATATATTTT. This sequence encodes CASSPTGTGTGNTIYF.